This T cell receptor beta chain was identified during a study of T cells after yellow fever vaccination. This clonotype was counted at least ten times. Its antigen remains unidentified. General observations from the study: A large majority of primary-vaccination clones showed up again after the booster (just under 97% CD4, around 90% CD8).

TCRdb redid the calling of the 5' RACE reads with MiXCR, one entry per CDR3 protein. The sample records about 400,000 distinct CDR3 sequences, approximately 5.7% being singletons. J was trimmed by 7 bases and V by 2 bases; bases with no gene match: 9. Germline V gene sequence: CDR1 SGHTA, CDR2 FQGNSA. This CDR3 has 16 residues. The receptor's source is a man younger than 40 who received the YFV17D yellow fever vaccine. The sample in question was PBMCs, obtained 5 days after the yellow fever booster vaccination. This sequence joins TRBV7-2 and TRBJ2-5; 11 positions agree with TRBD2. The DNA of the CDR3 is TGTGCCAGCAGCTTATACTGGACTAGCGGGTTTGGGACCCAGTACTTC. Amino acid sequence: CASSLYWTSGFGTQYF.